The source of this TCR beta chain is a study of read filtering for tumor transcriptome and immune sequencing. Note on this clonotype: At one end the junction does not follow the germline gene, possibly because of a read error.

The library was built from around 380 ng RNA with molecular barcoded adaptors for alpha/delta and beta/gamma chains. One entry per CDR3 protein, called by TCRdb with MiXCR from the reads. There are approximately 60,000 distinct CDR3 sequences in the sample; 20% occur only once, and roughly 17% lies in the top ten. The CDR3 loop spans 13 amino acids. Specimen: a population of CD138-negative cells sorted from bone marrow. This TCR derives from a donor at least 40 years old with multiple myeloma. The chain carries TRBV12-3 or TRBV12-4 and TRBJ2-3; tentative D call: TRBD1 (5 bases). CDR3 in amino acids: CVSSLARDDTQYF. The CDR3 nucleotides read TGTGTCAGCAGTTTAGCCAGGGATGATACGCAGTATTTT.